This is a list of T cell receptor beta chains from one sample in a study of beta chain features in type 1 diabetes. Clones were read by immunoSEQ multiplex PCR, and TCRdb kept only the in-frame ones, dropping some. The table includes 550,000 to 850,000 clones, 13% detected once. The sample was naive CD4+ T cells from blood. These receptors were obtained from a man between 18 and 35 years old with type 1 diabetes. Both conserved end residues are part of each CDR3.

V | CDR3
TRBV30 | CAWSVNPYNSPLHF
TRBV4-1 | CASSRWVGGSTDTQYF
TRBV10-3 | CAISVGGETQYF
TRBV28 | CASSLPSGGDEQYF
TRBV11-2 | CASSLSRDRINSPLHF
TRBV7-2 | CASSPWARQNTEAFF
TRBV5-1 | CASSLEQLSTDTQYF
TRBV27 | CASSVTSGGYNEQFF
TRBV5-6 | CASSLGAGLVRQPQHF
TRBV27 | CLWGRRGYTF
TRBV29-1 | CSGEGPTGANTEAFF
TRBV2 | CASRGHLNTEAFF
TRBV7-2 | CASSIAASGSRETQYF
TRBV7-6 | CASSKGARYTDTQYF
TRBV5-6 | CASSLPVERNGYTF
TRBV6-6 | CASSYGTAGTEAFF
TRBV30 | CAWSDDLLVQPQHF
TRBV9 | CASSVGHDPYEQYF
TRBV30 | CACFRGSSSGANVLTF
TRBV10-3 | CAIKSRDTDTQYF
TRBV7-3 | CASSPGLAADTQYF
TRBV7-9 | CASSFDRSVNYGYTF
TRBV6-6 | CASRPSGLREQDTQYF
TRBV7-3 | CASSYQGLAGTGELFF
TRBV7-2 | CASSFNRLNQPQHF
TRBV7-6 | CASSLEVFFTDTQYF
TRBV4-1 | CASSHPGQETYEQYF
TRBV9 | CASSGSTGLTDTQYF
TRBV5-6 | CASSLSGDYGYTF
TRBV28 | CASSTITVHSGETQYF
TRBV15 | CATSRDRGPQETQYF
TRBV6-1 | CASSTIGSNQPQHF